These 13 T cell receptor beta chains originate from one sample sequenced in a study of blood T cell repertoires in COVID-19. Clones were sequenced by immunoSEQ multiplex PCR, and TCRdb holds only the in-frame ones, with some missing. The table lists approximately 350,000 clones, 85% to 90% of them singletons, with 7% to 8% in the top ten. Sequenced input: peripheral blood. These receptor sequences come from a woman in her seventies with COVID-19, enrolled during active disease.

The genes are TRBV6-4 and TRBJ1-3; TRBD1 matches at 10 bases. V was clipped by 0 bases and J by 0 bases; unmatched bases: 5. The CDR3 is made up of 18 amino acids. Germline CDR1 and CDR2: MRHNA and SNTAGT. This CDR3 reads CASSDSGDRGFSGNTIYF. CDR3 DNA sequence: TGTGCCAGCAGTGACTCGGGGGACAGGGGTTTCTCTGGAAACACCATATATTTT.

CDR3: CASYLGTSGPNEQFF. The CDR3 bases are TGTGCCAGCTACCTCGGGACTAGCGGCCCCAATGAGCAGTTCTTC. The chain uses TRBV6-5 and TRBJ2-1, with 11 bases matching TRBD2. In germline, CDR1 is MNHEY, CDR2 SVGAGI. V trimming: 8 bases; J trimming: 6 bases; junction bases outside the gene matches: 9. The CDR3 covers 15 residues.

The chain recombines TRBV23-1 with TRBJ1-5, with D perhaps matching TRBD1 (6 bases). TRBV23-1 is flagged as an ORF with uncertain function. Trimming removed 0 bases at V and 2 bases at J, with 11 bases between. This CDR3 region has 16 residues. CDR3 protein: CASSQSQGFGNQPQHF. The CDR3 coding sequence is TGCGCCAGCAGTCAATCTCAGGGGTTTGGCAATCAGCCCCAGCATTTT.

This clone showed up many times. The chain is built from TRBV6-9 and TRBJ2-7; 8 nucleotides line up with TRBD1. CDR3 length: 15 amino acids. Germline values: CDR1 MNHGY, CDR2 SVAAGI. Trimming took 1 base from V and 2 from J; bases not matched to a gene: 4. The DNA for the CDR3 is TGTGCCAGCAGTTATTACGGACAGGGCACCTACGAGCAGTACTTC. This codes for CASSYYGQGTYEQYF.

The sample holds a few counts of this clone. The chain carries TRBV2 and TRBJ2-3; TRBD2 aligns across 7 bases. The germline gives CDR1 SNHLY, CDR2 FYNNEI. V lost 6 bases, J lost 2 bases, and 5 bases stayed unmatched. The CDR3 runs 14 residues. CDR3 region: CASSPGLTTDTQYF. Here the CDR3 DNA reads TGTGCCAGCAGCCCGGGACTAACCACAGATACGCAGTATTTT.

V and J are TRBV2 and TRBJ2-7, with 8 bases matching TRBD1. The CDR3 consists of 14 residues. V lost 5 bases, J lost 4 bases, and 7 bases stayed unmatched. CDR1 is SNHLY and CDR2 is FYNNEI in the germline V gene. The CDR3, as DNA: TGTGCCAGCAGTTCGACAGGGGTCATTTACGAGCAGTACTTC. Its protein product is CASSSTGVIYEQYF.

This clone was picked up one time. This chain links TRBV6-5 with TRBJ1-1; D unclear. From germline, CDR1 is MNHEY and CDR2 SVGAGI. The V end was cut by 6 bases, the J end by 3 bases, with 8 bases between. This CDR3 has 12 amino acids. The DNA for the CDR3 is TGTGCCAGCAGAAGCCTTTACACTGAAGCTTTCTTT. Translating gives CASRSLYTEAFF.

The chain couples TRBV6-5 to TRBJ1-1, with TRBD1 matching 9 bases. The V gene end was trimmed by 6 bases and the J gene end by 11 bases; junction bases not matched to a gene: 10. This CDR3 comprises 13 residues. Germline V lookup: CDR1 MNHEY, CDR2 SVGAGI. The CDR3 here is CASRAGTGLGAFF. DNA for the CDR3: TGTGCCAGCAGAGCTGGGACAGGGTTGGGGGCTTTCTTT.

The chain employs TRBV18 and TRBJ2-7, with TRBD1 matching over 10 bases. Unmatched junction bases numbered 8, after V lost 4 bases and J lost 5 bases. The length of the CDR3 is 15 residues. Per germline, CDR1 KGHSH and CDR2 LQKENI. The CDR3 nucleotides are TGTGCCAGCTCACTTACCGGGACAGGGGTCAACGAGCAGTACTTC. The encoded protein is CASSLTGTGVNEQYF.

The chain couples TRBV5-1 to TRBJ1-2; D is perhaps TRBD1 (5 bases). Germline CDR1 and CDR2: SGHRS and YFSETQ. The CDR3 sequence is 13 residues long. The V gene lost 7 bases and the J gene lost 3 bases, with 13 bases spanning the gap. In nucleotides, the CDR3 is TGCGCCAGCTCCGGGCAGGGCTACTATGGCTACACCTTC. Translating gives CASSGQGYYGYTF. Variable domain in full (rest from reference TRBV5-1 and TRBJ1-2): KAGVTQTPRYLIKTRGQQVTLSCSPISGHRSVSWYQQTPGQGLQFLFEYFSETQRNKGNFPGRFSGRQFSNSRSEMNVSTLELGDSALYLCASSGQGYYGYTFGSGTRLTVV.

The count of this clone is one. The CDR3 sequence: CASSQEGWGYGYTF. CDR3 nucleotides: TGTGCCAGCAGTCAGGAGGGATGGGGCTATGGCTACACCTTC. The genes are TRBV27 and TRBJ1-2, with D unclear. The CDR3 loop spans 14 amino acids. Germline V gene sequence: CDR1 MNHEY, CDR2 SMNVEV (reference sequence). The V end lost 5 bases, the J end lost 4 bases, and 14 bases lay between the germline ends.

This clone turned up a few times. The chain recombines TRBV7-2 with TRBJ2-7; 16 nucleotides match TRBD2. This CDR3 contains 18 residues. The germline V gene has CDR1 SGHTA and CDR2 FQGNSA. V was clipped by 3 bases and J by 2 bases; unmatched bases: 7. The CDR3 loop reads CASSFKGLAGGTTYEQYF. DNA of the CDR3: TGTGCCAGCAGCTTCAAGGGACTAGCGGGGGGGACGACCTACGAGCAGTACTTC.

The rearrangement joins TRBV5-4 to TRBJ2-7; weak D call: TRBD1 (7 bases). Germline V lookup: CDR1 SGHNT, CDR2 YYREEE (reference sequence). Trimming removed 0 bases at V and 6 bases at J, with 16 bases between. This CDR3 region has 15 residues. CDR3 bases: TGTGCCAGCAGCTTGGGGGGGGACAGTCGGTCCGAGCAGTACTTC. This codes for CASSLGGDSRSEQYF.